These 23 T cell receptor beta chains were all obtained from the same sample, sequenced in a study of sequential checkpoint blockade in melanoma (dated by TCRdb to between 2018 and 2021). Explained via the paper, the treatment or condition label denotes: randomized to nivolumab then ipilimumab (arm A) or the reverse (arm B). Library preparation was by the immunoSEQ multiplex PCR assay. This immuneACCESS table, as held by TCRdb, lists in-frame sequences with V and J called but not all clones. Of the missing ones, under half trace to an unresolved V gene in checked studies; the others have no known cause. The sample table contains around 4,500 clones; only one count was recorded for roughly 24% of them. The ten largest clones represent more than 25% of the sample. Sequences were derived from tumor tissue (inferred from file names), sampled from a patient given nivolumab and ipilimumab in sequence. The receptors were sampled from a human donor with melanoma.

This clone has only a few counts. The chain couples TRBV6-1 to TRBJ2-1; weak D call: TRBD1 (6 bases). CDR3 length equals 16 residues. V shed 2 bases and J shed 4 bases, with 15 bases lying between them. The germline V gene has CDR1 MNHNS and CDR2 SASEGT. The DNA of the CDR3 is TGTGCCAGCAGTGAAAGAGGACAGTCTCTATACAATGAGCAGTTCTTC. Its protein product is CASSERGQSLYNEQFF.

This clone was picked up a small number of times. V usage is TRBV11-3 and J usage is TRBJ1-2, with D perhaps TRBD1 (6 bases). Germline CDR1 is SGHNT and CDR2 is YENEEA. V dropped 5 bases and J dropped 4 bases, with 14 bases sitting between them. This CDR3 has 14 amino acids. The CDR3 loop reads CASSGTGISYGYTF. The CDR3 bases are TGTGCCAGCAGCGGAACAGGGATTTCCTATGGCTACACCTTC.

The chain joins TRBV11-3 to TRBJ1-3; D not certain. Between the trimmed V and J ends, which lost 8 bases and 2 bases, there was a span of 22 bases. The CDR3 runs 17 residues. CDR1 SGHNT and CDR2 YENEEA come from the germline V gene. CDR3: CASRRDLSFPTGNTIYF. CDR3 DNA: TGTGCCAGCCGTCGGGATTTAAGTTTCCCCACTGGAAACACCATATATTTT.

A remark on this clone: The junction departs from the called germline gene at one end, perhaps through a read error. V gene TRBV6-8 combines with J gene TRBJ2-2; D call uncertain. The length of the CDR3 is 14 residues. From germline, CDR1 is MNHGY and CDR2 SAAAGT. The CDR3 spells CAISGREGTGELFF. CDR3 sequence (DNA): TGTGCCATCAGTGGACGTGAAGGCACCGGGGAGCTGTTTTTT.

The rearrangement uses TRBV10-2 and TRBJ1-2; D is possibly TRBD1 (6 bases). This CDR3 has 16 residues. The V and J ends lost 5 bases and 4 bases respectively, with 20 bases between them. Germline loops: CDR1 WSHSY, CDR2 SAAADI. In DNA, the CDR3 is TGCGCCAGCAGTAGGGACACTCCAGCGGTCGGCTATGGCTACACCTTC. Its translation: CASSRDTPAVGYGYTF.

This clone is termed medium-sized (0.01 to 0.1%). The V call is TRBV11-3, the J call TRBJ2-1; D not resolved. Trimming stripped 7 bases from V and 8 bases from J, with 18 bases between. The germline gives CDR1 SGHNT, CDR2 YENEEA. The CDR3 is 14 amino acids. The chain's CDR3 is CASTNPVVLDEQFF. CDR3 DNA: TGTGCCAGCACCAATCCGGTGGTTCTTGATGAGCAGTTCTTC.

The chain joins TRBV29-1 to TRBJ2-1; 11 positions agree with TRBD2. Germline lookup yields CDR1 SQVTM and CDR2 ANQGSEA. The junction had 6 bases not matched to a gene; V was cut back by 4 bases and J by 7 bases. The CDR3 has 14 amino acids. The CDR3 sequence is CSVALAGGQNEQFF. As DNA, the CDR3 is TGCAGCGTTGCCCTAGCGGGAGGACAGAATGAGCAGTTCTTC.

This clone was counted between two and nine times. V and J are TRBV11-3 and TRBJ1-5; D perhaps matches TRBD1 (5 bases). Germline lookup yields CDR1 SGHNT and CDR2 YENEEA. CDR3 length: 16 residues. V was shortened by 5 bases and J by 7 bases, with 21 bases between the two germline ends. The DNA of the CDR3 is TGTGCCAGCAGCGCATGGCCCTGGGACGGCAGCCAGCCCCAGCATTTT. Its translation is CASSAWPWDGSQPQHF.

The CDR3 nucleotides read TGTGCTAGTGGTTTGGTCGTTACTTCGGGGGAGCTGTTTTTT. This translates into CASGLVVTSGELFF. The chain couples TRBV12-5 to TRBJ2-2; no firm D call. Germline V gives CDR1 LGHNT, CDR2 FRNRAP. V lost 0 bases to trimming and J lost 8 bases, with 10 bases between them. The CDR3 is 14 residues long.

The rearrangement uses TRBV11-3 and TRBJ2-1, with D unresolved. V lost 5 bases and J 5 bases, leaving 16 bases between the germline ends. This CDR3 region has 15 residues. CDR1 is SGHNT and CDR2 is YENEEA in the germline V gene. The DNA of the CDR3 is TGTGCCAGCAGCCCCCCAAGTGGGCCACACAATGAGCAGTTCTTC. Residues: CASSPPSGPHNEQFF.

This rearrangement joins TRBV7-4 to TRBJ1-5; D gene ambiguous. V lost 4 bases to trimming and J lost 0 bases, with 4 bases between them. Germline lookup yields CDR1 SGHVT and CDR2 SQSDAQ. The CDR3 consists of 13 residues. CDR3 in amino acids: CASSSYSNQPQHF. The CDR3 bases are TGTGCCAGCAGCTCCTATAGCAATCAGCCCCAGCATTTT. Variable domain in full (rest from reference TRBV7-4 and TRBJ1-5): GAGVSQSPRYKVAKRGRDVALRCDSISGHVTLYWYRQTLGQGSEVLTYSQSDAQRDKSGRPSGRFSAERPERSVSTLKIQRTEQGDSAVYLCASSSYSNQPQHFGDGTRLSIL.

The genes are TRBV9 and TRBJ1-1, with D perhaps TRBD1 (6 bases). V was pared by 4 bases and J by 5 bases, with 12 bases between. The V gene's germline CDR1 is SGDLS and CDR2 YYNGEE. The CDR3 is 13 amino acids. CDR3 region: CASSSGGRTEAFF. The CDR3 coding sequence is TGTGCCAGCAGCTCCGGGGGCCGGACTGAAGCTTTCTTT.

This clone was found once. The chain combines TRBV14 with TRBJ1-2; no firm D call. The CDR3 totals 13 residues. Germline-derived CDR1 and CDR2 are SGHDN and FVKESK. V dropped 2 bases and J dropped 7 bases, with 11 bases sitting between them. CDR3 protein: CASSQWNLFGYTF. The CDR3 bases are TGTGCCAGCAGCCAATGGAACCTTTTTGGCTACACCTTC.

There are many counts of this clone. The chain recombines TRBV11-3 with TRBJ1-2; weak D call: TRBD1 (5 bases). Per germline, CDR1 SGHNT and CDR2 YENEEA. The CDR3 spans 15 residues. V shed 5 bases and J shed 3 bases, with 16 bases lying between them. The CDR3 loop reads CASSVTQGIDYGYTF. The CDR3, as DNA: TGTGCCAGCAGCGTAACGCAGGGTATCGACTATGGCTACACCTTC.

This sequence joins TRBV18 and TRBJ1-2; the D is unclear. The CDR3 runs 15 residues. V lost 0 bases, J lost 0 bases, and 8 bases lay in between. Germline CDR1 reads KGHSH; CDR2 reads LQKENI. CDR3: CASSPPIGTNYGYTF. The CDR3 DNA reads TGTGCCAGCTCACCACCGATCGGAACTAACTATGGCTACACCTTC.

This clone was seen only a few times. This sequence joins TRBV30 and TRBJ2-3; D may be TRBD1 or TRBD2 (5 bases each). In germline, CDR1 is GTSNPN, CDR2 SVGIG (reference sequence). This CDR3 is built from 14 residues. The germline V and J ends were trimmed by 2 bases and 6 bases, with 15 bases remaining between them. The DNA of the CDR3 is TGTGCCTGGAGTCAGGGCTTGGGGGATGATACGCAGTATTTT. It is translated as CAWSQGLGDDTQYF.

The CDR3 spells CASSMARHQPQHF. DNA of the CDR3: TGTGCCAGTAGTATGGCCCGACACCAACCCCAGCATTTT. V usage is TRBV19 and J usage is TRBJ1-5; D remains unclear. Germline V gene sequence: CDR1 LNHDA, CDR2 SQIVND (reference sequence). The V gene lost 3 bases and the J gene lost 10 bases, with 13 bases spanning the gap. The CDR3 length is 13 residues.

This clone has more than one count but fewer than ten. The chain has TRBV11-3 and TRBJ1-2; a weak D match, TRBD1 (6 bases). The length of the CDR3 is 16 residues. The V gene's germline CDR1 is SGHNT and CDR2 YENEEA. Trimming pared 5 bases from V and 2 bases from J, leaving 18 bases between. The CDR3 loop reads CASSHSTGSTNYGYTF. Here the CDR3 DNA reads TGTGCCAGCAGCCATTCGACAGGTTCTACGAACTATGGCTACACCTTC.

J is TRBJ1-1 and V is TRBV5-1; D gene ambiguous. Germline assignment: CDR1 SGHRS and CDR2 YFSETQ. The CDR3 loop spans 17 amino acids. V was clipped by 1 base and J by 0 bases, with 16 bases between them. The CDR3 reads CASSLNPPGGVNTEAFF. The CDR3, as DNA: TGCGCCAGCAGCTTGAATCCTCCGGGAGGAGTGAACACTGAAGCTTTCTTT.

The J gene is TRBJ2-7, the V gene TRBV4-1; D perhaps matches TRBD2 (6 bases). Trimming shortened V by 0 bases and J by 4 bases, and 22 bases separated the two germline ends. The CDR3 contains 18 residues. Germline lookup yields CDR1 MGHRA and CDR2 YSYEKL. The CDR3 DNA reads as TGCGCCAGCAGCCAAGATATTACCCCTTGGGCGGAGGGATACGAGCAGTACTTC. This codes for CASSQDITPWAEGYEQYF.

This clone has at least ten counts. The V gene is TRBV11-3, the J gene TRBJ1-2; 7 bases are a match to TRBD1. The CDR3 is 15 residues long. The J segment lost 4 bases and the V segment lost 1 base, leaving 6 bases of the junction unmatched. Germline V gene sequence: CDR1 SGHNT, CDR2 YENEEA. CDR3: CASSLVKGAPYGYTF. The CDR3 bases are TGTGCCAGCAGCTTAGTTAAGGGGGCGCCCTATGGCTACACCTTC. Full variable domain (outside the CDR3, taken from reference TRBV11-3 and TRBJ1-2): EAGVVQSPRYKIIEKKQPVAFWCNPISGHNTLYWYLQNLGQGPELLIRYENEEAVDDSQLPKDRFSAERLKGVDSTLKIQPAELGDSAVYLCASSLVKGAPYGYTFGSGTRLTVV.

A word on this clone: The same CDR3 is also encoded by other DNA sequences in this sample. The chain is built from TRBV18 and TRBJ1-3, with D possibly matching TRBD1 (5 bases). The germline V and J ends were trimmed by 0 bases and 6 bases, with 6 bases remaining between them. Germline-derived CDR1 and CDR2 are KGHSH and LQKENI. The CDR3 runs 13 residues. CDR3 bases: TGTGCCAGCTCACCACCGGGGGAAAACACCATATATTTT. It is translated as CASSPPGENTIYF.

This clone was seen a handful of times. The chain links TRBV19 to TRBJ1-1; the match to TRBD1 covers 7 bases. Germline values: CDR1 LNHDA, CDR2 SQIVND (reference sequence). Unmatched junction bases numbered 6, after V lost 7 bases and J lost 10 bases. The CDR3 extends over 11 amino acids. The CDR3 protein is CASNDRAGAFF. The CDR3 bases are TGTGCCAGTAACGACAGGGCTGGAGCTTTCTTT.